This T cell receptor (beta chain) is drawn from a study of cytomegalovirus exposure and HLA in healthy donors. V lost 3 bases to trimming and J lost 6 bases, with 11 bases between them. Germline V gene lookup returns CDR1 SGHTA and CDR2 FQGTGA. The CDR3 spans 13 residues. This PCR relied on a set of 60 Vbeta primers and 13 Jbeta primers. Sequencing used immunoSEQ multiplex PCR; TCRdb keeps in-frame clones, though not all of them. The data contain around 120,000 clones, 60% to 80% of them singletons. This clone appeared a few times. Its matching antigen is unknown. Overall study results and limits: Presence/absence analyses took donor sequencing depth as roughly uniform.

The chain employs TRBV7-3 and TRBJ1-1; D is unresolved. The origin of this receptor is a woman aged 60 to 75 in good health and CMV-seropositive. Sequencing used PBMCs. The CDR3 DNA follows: TGTGCCAGCAGCTTCTCCGGGGTGCCTGAAGCTTTCTTT. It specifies CASSFSGVPEAFF.